This is a list of T cell receptor beta chains from one sample in a study of blood T cell repertoires in COVID-19. Sequencing was performed with immunoSEQ multiplex PCR; in TCRdb, only in-frame clones are kept and a portion is missing. The sample carries approximately 97,000 clones, roughly 87% recorded once. What was sequenced was peripheral blood. The receptors here all came from a man aged 45-65 years with active COVID-19. Both conserved end residues are part of each CDR3. Fields, in order: D gene, J gene, V gene, CDR3 protein. D genes are given only for firm matches.

>-|TRBJ1-1|TRBV27
CASTPGRRQLNTEAFF
>-|TRBJ1-5|TRBV5-1
CASSLAGDNQPQHF
>-|TRBJ2-2|TRBV13
CASSPSSGELFF
>-|TRBJ1-2|TRBV6-5
CASSREGDYGYTF
>TRBD2|TRBJ2-3|TRBV15
CATSRVRLRGSGGTTDTQYF
>-|TRBJ1-3|TRBV7-2
CASSLVGAEGNTIYF
>-|TRBJ1-2|TRBV7-9
CASSGIGRGSYGYTF
>-|TRBJ2-1|TRBV18
CASSPQGPLGNEQFF
>TRBD1|TRBJ1-2|TRBV5-1
CASSQGELGYTF
>TRBD2|TRBJ2-7|TRBV4-2
CASSQDDGRGGEQYF
>TRBD1|TRBJ1-4|TRBV19
CASPDRGLEKLFF
>TRBD1|TRBJ1-2|TRBV5-4
CASRQAGGNYGYTF
>-|TRBJ1-2|TRBV9
CASSVGTKTGSYGYTF
>-|TRBJ2-1|TRBV27
CASSSDRPYYNEQFF
>-|TRBJ1-5|TRBV21-1
CASIGTGGDQPQHF
>TRBD1|TRBJ2-6|TRBV7-9
CASSLRTGYFSGANVLTF
>-|TRBJ2-2|TRBV21-1
CASSLNGGQHTGELFF
>TRBD2|TRBJ2-6|TRBV2
CASSTGLAGISGANVLTF
>TRBD2|TRBJ2-1|TRBV5-4
CASSELAGGPHNEQFF
>-|TRBJ1-1|TRBV12-5
CASGLVRAATQAFF
>TRBD1|TRBJ2-1|TRBV7-9
CAIPTGTGGYNEQFF
>TRBD1|TRBJ1-6|TRBV7-2
CASSQTGQNSPPHF
>-|TRBJ2-3|TRBV11-2
CASSLVRASTDTQYF
>TRBD2|TRBJ2-2|TRBV7-2
CASIPTPPGGPDTGELFF
>TRBD1|TRBJ1-1|TRBV2
CASNAQGAGLTEAFF
>TRBD2|TRBJ2-3|TRBV9
CASSAGVRGGEKGPTQYF
>TRBD2|TRBJ2-2|TRBV9
CASSPRTSVNTGELFF
>-|TRBJ1-1|TRBV6-5
CASSPDRVQAFF
>-|TRBJ2-7|TRBV1
CTSSIGDFLSLDEQYF
>-|TRBJ2-3|TRBV13
CASSLRSSTDTQYF
>TRBD2|TRBJ2-1|TRBV27
CASRESGGAYNEQFF
>TRBD1|TRBJ1-2|TRBV27
CASSFGTAYGYTF
>-|TRBJ2-2|TRBV7-3
CASSSQGSSGELFF
>TRBD2|TRBJ2-2|TRBV3-1/TRBV3-2
CASSLRGGQAGELFF
>TRBD2|TRBJ2-7|TRBV5-1
CASSHSGGAVEQYF
>-|TRBJ2-3|TRBV5-4
CASSLRGGGYTDTQYF
>-|TRBJ2-7|TRBV6-6
CASSSRGRSSYEQYF
>-|TRBJ1-4|TRBV7-9
CASSPTGTNEKLFF
>-|TRBJ2-7|TRBV3-1/TRBV3-2
CASSQTGSYEQYF
>TRBD2|TRBJ2-1|TRBV3-1/TRBV3-2
CASSQGRGGSYNEQFF
>-|TRBJ2-1|TRBV5-6
CASSFNPAGEQFF
>-|TRBJ1-4|TRBV9
CASSVGGGAANEKLFF
>-|TRBJ2-5|TRBV3-1/TRBV3-2
CASSQRGGGKETQYF
>-|TRBJ1-1|TRBV12-3/TRBV12-4
CASSQLGGEKAFF
>-|TRBJ2-1|TRBV5-1
CASSLDFNNEQFF
>-|TRBJ2-5|TRBV9
CASSVNQGETQYF
>TRBD1|TRBJ1-5|TRBV5-6
CASSPGQGYQPQHF
>TRBD1|TRBJ1-1|TRBV7-6
CASSLTGNSATEAFF
>-|TRBJ2-1|TRBV21-1
CASRNCGAGIGNEQFF
>-|TRBJ1-3|TRBV19
CASSVQGFGSGNTIYF
>TRBD1|TRBJ1-5|TRBV19
CASRRTGGDQPQHF
>TRBD1|TRBJ2-2|TRBV9
CASSAPRDRENTGELFF